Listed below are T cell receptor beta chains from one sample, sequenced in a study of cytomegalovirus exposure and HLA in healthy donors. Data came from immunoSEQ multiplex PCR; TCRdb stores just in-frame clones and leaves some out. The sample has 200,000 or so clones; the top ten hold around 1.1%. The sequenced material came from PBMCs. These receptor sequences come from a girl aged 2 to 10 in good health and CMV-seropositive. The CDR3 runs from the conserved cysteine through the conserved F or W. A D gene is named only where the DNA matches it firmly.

CASSSVREWQETQYF TGTGCCAGCAGTTCTGTGCGGGAATGGCAAGAGACCCAGTACTTC . TRBJ2-5 TRBV28
CASNSISGLASETQYF TGTGCCAGCAACTCGATATCTGGACTAGCGTCGGAGACCCAGTACTTC TRBD2 TRBJ2-5 TRBV5-4
CASSQDSSGGYNEQFF TGTGCCAGCAGCCAGGACAGTAGCGGGGGATACAATGAGCAGTTCTTC TRBD2 TRBJ2-1 TRBV4-2
CASSIGGSSYEQYF TGCGCCAGCAGCATAGGAGGGAGCTCCTACGAGCAGTACTTC . TRBJ2-7 TRBV5-1
CASSLGTGTALNYGYTF TGTGCCAGCAGCTTAGGGACTGGGACAGCCTTAAACTATGGCTACACCTTC TRBD1 TRBJ1-2 TRBV7-8
CASRGQGVIDTQYF TGTGCCAGCAGGGGACAGGGGGTTATAGATACGCAGTATTTT TRBD1 TRBJ2-3 TRBV5-5
CASSDTSGSSYNEQFF TGTGCCAGCAGTGACACTAGCGGGAGCTCCTACAATGAGCAGTTCTTC TRBD2 TRBJ2-1 TRBV6-4
CASSLGMLAGVSETQYF TGTGCCAGCTCACTGGGAATGCTAGCGGGAGTGAGTGAGACCCAGTACTTC TRBD2 TRBJ2-5 TRBV18
CASSVRGNNEQFF TGTGCCAGCAGTGTACGGGGAAACAATGAGCAGTTCTTC . TRBJ2-1 TRBV2
CASSLGPRETQYF TGTGCCAGCAGCTTAGGCCCCCGGGAGACCCAGTACTTC . TRBJ2-5 TRBV7-8
CASSLLQGWNTEAFF TGCGCCAGCAGCCTCCTTCAGGGGTGGAACACTGAAGCTTTCTTT . TRBJ1-1 TRBV5-1
CASSIARTSPYEQYF TGTGCCAGTAGTATAGCCAGGACTAGCCCGTACGAGCAGTACTTC TRBD2 TRBJ2-7 TRBV19
CASSEQGVEQYF TGTGCCAGCAGTGAACAGGGGGTAGAGCAGTACTTC TRBD1 TRBJ2-7 TRBV6-1
CASSPGLYSTDTQYF TGTGCCAGCAGCCCGGGACTATACAGCACAGATACGCAGTATTTT TRBD2 TRBJ2-3 TRBV7-6
CASSLSRGTDTQYF TGTGCCAGCAGTTTATCTAGGGGGACAGATACGCAGTATTTT . TRBJ2-3 TRBV27
CASFRDTEAFF TGTGCCAGTTTCAGGGACACTGAAGCTTTCTTT . TRBJ1-1 TRBV6-5
CASSSGLNEQFF TGTGCCAGCAGCTCCGGACTAAATGAGCAGTTCTTC . TRBJ2-1 TRBV7-3
CATSRGAGYEQYF TGTGCCACCAGCAGAGGGGCGGGCTACGAGCAGTACTTC . TRBJ2-7 TRBV15
CASSYSILYEQYF TGTGCCAGCAGTTACAGCATCCTCTACGAGCAGTACTTC . TRBJ2-7 TRBV27
CASSGTSGRGEQYF TGTGCCAGCAGCGGGACTAGCGGGCGGGGCGAGCAGTACTTC TRBD2 TRBJ2-7 TRBV2
CASRAETGGYEQYF TGTGCCAGCAGAGCCGAGACAGGGGGCTACGAGCAGTACTTC TRBD1 TRBJ2-7 TRBV2
CATSRDMMGEAVDNEQFF TGTGCCACCAGCAGAGATATGATGGGGGAGGCGGTTGACAATGAGCAGTTCTTC . TRBJ2-1 TRBV15
CASSLGILGVQPQHF TGTGCCAGCAGCTTAGGGATTTTAGGGGTCCAGCCCCAGCATTTT . TRBJ1-5 TRBV7-2
CASSRRALVDDTQYF TGTGCCAGCTCCCGGAGGGCACTAGTAGATGATACGCAGTATTTT . TRBJ2-3 TRBV27
CASSLYRVNTGELFF TGTGCCAGCAGCTTGTACAGGGTGAACACCGGGGAGCTGTTTTTT . TRBJ2-2 TRBV5-8
CASSYSAEGSRGYTF TGTGCCAGCAGTTACTCAGCGGAGGGAAGCAGGGGCTACACCTTC . TRBJ1-2 TRBV6-5
CASSANPLAGTTDTQYF TGTGCCAGTAGTGCAAATCCCCTAGCGGGGACCACAGATACGCAGTATTTT TRBD2 TRBJ2-3 TRBV19
CASSSGLPDTQYF TGTGCCAGCAGCTCGGGACTACCAGATACGCAGTATTTC TRBD2 TRBJ2-3 TRBV7-7
CASSLTSGSTYEQYF TGCGCCAGCAGCTTGACTAGCGGGAGCACCTACGAGCAGTACTTC TRBD2 TRBJ2-7 TRBV5-1
CAISLAAQETQYF TGTGCCATCAGTCTAGCGGCCCAAGAGACCCAGTACTTC TRBD2 TRBJ2-5 TRBV10-3
CASSLTTGTGAYEQYF TGTGCCAGCAGTTTGACTACCGGGACAGGGGCCTACGAGCAGTACTTC TRBD1 TRBJ2-7 TRBV5-8
CASSLGFGTGGDEQFF TGCGCCAGCAGCTTGGGCTTCGGGACAGGCGGCGATGAGCAGTTCTTC TRBD1 TRBJ2-1 TRBV5-1
CASSLYATEAFF TGTGCCAGCAGTCTCTATGCCACCGAAGCTTTCTTT . TRBJ1-1 TRBV7-2
CASSQRQPSTDTQYF TGTGCCAGCAGCCAGAGACAGCCTAGCACAGATACGCAGTATTTT . TRBJ2-3 TRBV6-5
CASSVERSNTGELFF TGTGCCAGCAGCGTAGAAAGGAGCAACACCGGGGAGCTGTTTTTT . TRBJ2-2 TRBV9
CASSLMPAKTADTQYF TGCGCCAGCAGCTTGATGCCCGCCAAAACGGCAGATACGCAGTATTTT . TRBJ2-3 TRBV5-1
CASSAHTGGGTEAFF TGTGCCAGCAGCGCACACACAGGGGGCGGTACTGAAGCTTTCTTT TRBD1 TRBJ1-1 TRBV7-2
CASSGSPSGTVLSDTQYF TGTGCCAGTAGTGGGTCTCCTAGCGGGACCGTCCTTTCAGATACGCAGTATTTT TRBD2 TRBJ2-3 TRBV19
CASSIGGTGESQSGYTF TGTGCCAGTAGTATAGGCGGGACAGGGGAAAGTCAGAGTGGCTACACCTTC TRBD1 TRBJ1-2 TRBV19
CASSSRQAPYEQYF TGCGCCAGCAGCAGTCGACAGGCCCCCTACGAGCAGTACTTC . TRBJ2-7 TRBV5-1
CASSLLTGEQFF TGTGCCAGCAGTTTATTAACCGGGGAGCAGTTCTTC . TRBJ2-1 TRBV28
CASRKVAGGPMETQYF TGTGCCAGCCGAAAGGTAGCGGGAGGGCCGATGGAGACCCAGTACTTC TRBD2 TRBJ2-5 TRBV28
CASSPGLAGDWWEQYF TGTGCCAGCTCACCCGGTCTAGCGGGAGATTGGTGGGAGCAGTACTTC TRBD2 TRBJ2-7 TRBV18
CASSLAAYNEQFF TGTGCCAGCAGTCTAGCGGCCTACAATGAGCAGTTCTTC TRBD2 TRBJ2-1 TRBV6-1
CASSWERGNYEQYF TGTGCCAGCAGTTGGGAAAGGGGAAACTACGAGCAGTACTTC . TRBJ2-7 TRBV28
CASSLADTTEAFF TGTGCCAGCAGCTTGGCAGATACCACTGAAGCTTTCTTT . TRBJ1-1 TRBV5-4
CASSSSLLGRETQYF TGCGCCAGCAGCTCGTCCCTCCTAGGTAGGGAGACCCAGTACTTC . TRBJ2-5 TRBV5-1
CASSFTSGSTDTQYF TGTGCCAGCAGCTTTACTAGCGGGAGCACAGATACGCAGTATTTT TRBD2 TRBJ2-3 TRBV7-9
CASSPGQLIYNEQFF TGTGCCAGCAGCCCGGGACAGCTTATTTACAATGAGCAGTTCTTC TRBD1 TRBJ2-1 TRBV7-9
CASSPGTVQTGELFF TGTGCCAGCTCACCAGGGACAGTCCAAACCGGGGAGCTGTTTTTT TRBD1 TRBJ2-2 TRBV18
CATSRDSGSIYGYTF TGTGCCACCAGCAGAGATTCGGGAAGCATCTATGGCTACACCTTC . TRBJ1-2 TRBV15
CASCGIRQGGNTIYF TGTGCCAGTTGCGGGATTCGACAGGGGGGAAACACCATATATTTT TRBD1 TRBJ1-3 TRBV19
CASSARQGPSYNEQFF TGTGCCAGCAGCGCAAGACAGGGCCCATCCTACAATGAGCAGTTCTTC TRBD1 TRBJ2-1 TRBV9
CASSARGDRTRHTQYF TGTGCCAGTAGTGCTCGGGGGGACAGGACCCGACATACGCAGTATTTT . TRBJ2-3 TRBV27
CASSLHTRSEQYF TGTGCCAGCAGTTTGCATACTAGATCCGAGCAGTACTTC . TRBJ2-7 TRBV28
CASRDRGFGGYTF TGTGCCAGCAGGGATCGCGGGTTCGGTGGCTACACCTTC . TRBJ1-2 TRBV27
CASSLVPQLYTGNTEAFF TGTGCCAGCAGCTTGGTTCCCCAACTCTATACAGGGAACACTGAAGCTTTCTTT . TRBJ1-1 TRBV5-6